One sample yielded the 13 T cell receptor beta chains listed below, sequenced in a study of response to subunit inactivated influenza vaccine. MiXCR, applied by TCRdb to the RT-PCR reads, yields one record per CDR3 protein. Counted here are 500,000 to 600,000 distinct CDR3 sequences, about 11% occurring once; the ten biggest clones make up about 10%. In addition, the sample was reused for a study of T cells expressing NK-cell markers. This second study says: Libraries used 5'RACE template switching adding universal primer site and UMIs.

Source: PBMCs from blood, taken on the day of vaccination. These receptors were collected from a man aged 50-59 years who received an inactivated influenza vaccine.

The chain joins TRBV28 to TRBJ2-7, with D unresolved. The CDR3 is made up of 17 amino acids. Trimming removed 8 bases from V and 0 bases from J, with 23 bases in between. Germline lookup yields CDR1 MDHEN and CDR2 SYDVKM. The CDR3 DNA is TGTGCCAGCTCCCAGGCAGGCACCACTTGGGCCTCCTACGAGCAGTACTTC. This translates into CASSQAGTTWASYEQYF. Full variable domain (remainder filled in from reference TRBV28 and TRBJ2-7): DVKVTQSSRYLVKRTGEKVFLECVQDMDHENMFWYRQDPGLGLRLIYFSYDVKMKEKGDIPEGYSVSREKKERFSLILESASTNQTSMYLCASSQAGTTWASYEQYFGPGTRLTVT.

This clonotype was counted a few times. CDR3 in amino acids: CASSLVQAINYGYTF. The CDR3 bases are TGTGCCAGCAGCTTGGTACAGGCGATTAACTATGGCTACACCTTC. The rearrangement uses TRBV5-5 and TRBJ1-2; possibly TRBD1 for D (5 bases). CDR3 length: 15 amino acids. Germline V CDR1 and CDR2: SGHKS, YYEKEE (reference sequence). V was pared by 0 bases and J by 1 base, with 10 bases between.

J is TRBJ2-1 and V is TRBV24-1, with D possibly matching TRBD1 (6 bases). V was clipped by 0 bases and J by 7 bases, with 12 bases between them. This CDR3 region has 15 residues. Per the germline V gene, CDR1 is KGHDR and CDR2 is SFDVKD. The CDR3 protein is CATSDLTRDTNEQFF. The CDR3 nucleotides read TGTGCCACCAGTGATTTGACCCGGGACACAAATGAGCAGTTCTTC.

This clonotype appeared a few times. V is TRBV6-2 or TRBV6-3 and J is TRBJ2-1; the match to TRBD1 covers 8 bases. The CDR3 is 18 amino acids. The J segment lost 0 bases and the V segment lost 0 bases, leaving 7 bases of the junction unmatched. Germline CDR1 and CDR2: MNHEY and SVGEGT. Here the CDR3 reads CASSYSRTGMSSYNEQFF. DNA for the CDR3: TGTGCCAGCAGTTACTCTCGGACAGGGATGAGCTCCTACAATGAGCAGTTCTTC.

CDR3: CASSVGHMNTEAFF. Here the CDR3 DNA reads TGTGCCAGCAGCGTAGGGCACATGAACACTGAAGCTTTCTTT. The rearrangement joins TRBV9 to TRBJ1-1; D ambiguous. This CDR3 has 14 amino acids. The V and J ends lost 0 bases and 0 bases respectively, with 6 bases between them. The germline CDR1 and CDR2 sequences are SGDLS and YYNGEE.

This clonotype was detected a few times. The rearrangement links TRBV20-1 to TRBJ2-3; D unclear. The V end was cut by 5 bases, the J end by 5 bases, with 17 bases between. The CDR3 is 14 amino acids. Germline CDR1 reads DFQATT; CDR2 reads SNEGSKA (reference sequence). CDR3 amino acids: CSALSYLAEDTQYF. The CDR3 DNA reads TGCAGTGCTTTGTCTTATCTGGCCGAAGATACGCAGTATTTT.

V and J are TRBV12-3 or TRBV12-4 and TRBJ2-5; either TRBD1 or TRBD2 may supply D (5 bases each). This CDR3 region has 15 residues. Between the trimmed V and J ends, which lost 7 bases and 5 bases, there was a span of 20 bases. In DNA form, the CDR3 reads TGTGCCAGCACCCCTGGGGGTGGAAGAGGGGAGACCCAGTACTTC. As protein: CASTPGGGRGETQYF.

V usage is TRBV6-2 or TRBV6-3 and J usage is TRBJ2-3; 12 bases agree with TRBD2. The CDR3 consists of 14 residues. Per germline, CDR1 MNHEY and CDR2 SVGEGT. V lost 7 bases to trimming and J lost 3 bases; unmatched junction nucleotides: 2. Here the CDR3 reads CASNLAGGTDTQYF. The CDR3 DNA is TGTGCCAGCAACCTAGCGGGAGGGACAGATACGCAGTATTTT.

The rearrangement links TRBV7-6 to TRBJ2-1; tentatively, D is TRBD2 (5 bases). This CDR3 is 15 amino acids long. The germline V gene encodes CDR1 SGHVS and CDR2 FNYEAQ. Trimming took 5 bases from V and 3 from J, leaving 14 bases between them. In nucleotides, the CDR3 is TGTGCCAGCAGCGAAGCAGAGGGCTTCTACAATGAGCAGTTCTTC. This translates into CASSEAEGFYNEQFF. The variable domain in full, completed from reference TRBV7-6 and TRBJ2-1, reads GAGVSQSPRYKVTKRGQDVALRCDPISGHVSLYWYRQALGQGPEFLTYFNYEAQQDKSGLPNDRFSAERPEGSISTLTIQRTEQRDSAMYRCASSEAEGFYNEQFFGPGTRLTVL.

The chain joins TRBV9 to TRBJ1-1; D remains ambiguous. Germline assignment: CDR1 SGDLS and CDR2 YYNGEE. The CDR3 totals 15 residues. Trimming shortened V by 0 bases and J by 1 base, and 10 bases separated the two germline ends. CDR3 nucleotide sequence: TGTGCCAGCAGCGTAGAAGGGCAGCCGAACACTGAAGCTTTCTTT. Protein: CASSVEGQPNTEAFF.

The chain is built from TRBV5-4 and TRBJ2-5; 8 bases line up with TRBD1. The trim removed 0 bases at V and 6 bases at J, leaving 4 bases unmatched. CDR3 length equals 14 residues. Germline lookup yields CDR1 SGHNT and CDR2 YYREEE (reference sequence). DNA of the CDR3: TGTGCCAGCAGCTTGGACCAGGGGGCGAAGACCCAGTACTTC. Its translation: CASSLDQGAKTQYF.

V gene TRBV24-1 combines with J gene TRBJ2-5, with 7 bases aligning to TRBD1. The CDR3 is 15 residues long. The V and J ends lost 4 bases and 5 bases, in that order; junction bases with no gene match: 9. CDR1 and CDR2 (germline): KGHDR, SFDVKD. In DNA form, the CDR3 reads TGTGCCACCAGTGAACTGAACAGGGGCGGGGAGACCCAGTACTTC. Protein sequence: CATSELNRGGETQYF.

The CDR3 sequence: CASSLAGALDTGELFF. CDR3 coding DNA: TGTGCCAGCAGTCTCGCAGGAGCATTGGACACCGGGGAGCTGTTTTTT. The chain uses TRBV6-1 and TRBJ2-2, with D uncertain. V gave up 5 bases and J gave up 3 bases, with 16 bases separating them. This CDR3 comprises 16 residues. The germline V gene has CDR1 MNHNS and CDR2 SASEGT.